These T cell receptor beta chains were read from a single sample in a study of T-cell reconstitution after alpha-beta-depleted transplantation in children. TCRdb redid the calling of the PCR reads with MiXCR, one entry per CDR3 protein. Among more than 550,000 distinct CDR3 sequences listed, over 9.5% were seen once. The sample here was PBMCs from the stem cell graft donor, taken from the stem cell graft. These receptors originate from a human donor who donated a stem cell graft to a child with acute myeloid leukemia. Each CDR3 is given with its conserved first and last residue. The order of the fields is J gene, V gene, D gene, clone size, CDR3 length, CDR3 DNA, CDR3 protein. The D gene is left open where the match is weak. Rows may omit the clone size; those that give it use once, few, many or a size class.

TRBJ2-7 | TRBV2 | TRBD2 | . | 15 | TGTGCCAGCAGGGCCGGGACTAGTCGTGGGCTCCAGCAGTACTTC | CASRAGTSRGLQQYF
TRBJ2-2 | TRBV4-3 | . | . | 13 | TGCGCCAGCAGCCAACAGAGGTCCGGGGAGCTGTTTTTT | CASSQQRSGELFF
TRBJ2-1 | TRBV12-3/TRBV12-4 | TRBD2 | many | 16 | TGTGCCAGCAGTTTCCCTAGCGGAGTGGGGAACAATGAGCAGTTCTTC | CASSFPSGVGNNEQFF
TRBJ2-7 | TRBV3-1 | TRBD1 | few | 15 | TGTGCCAGCACCCGCGGAATGGGACAGCCCTACGAGCAGTACTTC | CASTRGMGQPYEQYF
TRBJ2-1 | TRBV5-1 | TRBD2 | . | 16 | TGCGCCAGCAGCCCTCCGACTAGCGGGTTGGGGAATGAGCAGTTCTTC | CASSPPTSGLGNEQFF
TRBJ2-2 | TRBV4-2 | TRBD2 | . | 16 | TGTGCCAGCAGCCAAGCCGCCGGCGGGAGCACCGGGGAGCTGTTTTTT | CASSQAAGGSTGELFF
TRBJ2-3 | TRBV18 | . | many | 13 | TGTGCCAGCTCAGCCCTACAGCTAGATACGCAGTATTTT | CASSALQLDTQYF
TRBJ1-5 | TRBV7-9 | . | . | 12 | TGTGCCAGCAGCTCAAGTGGGCAGCCCCAGCATTTT | CASSSSGQPQHF
TRBJ2-2 | TRBV5-1 | TRBD1 | many | 14 | TGCGCCAGCAGCGTCAGGGGGTCAGCCGGGGAGCTGTTTTTT | CASSVRGSAGELFF
TRBJ1-1 | TRBV29-1 | . | . | 12 | TGCAGCGTTGTTTGGGGATGGACTGAAGCTTTCTTT | CSVVWGWTEAFF
TRBJ2-7 | TRBV12-3/TRBV12-4 | . | many | 13 | TGTGCCAGCAGTTTCCCGGGATTGGGCGAGCAGTACTTC | CASSFPGLGEQYF
TRBJ1-4 | TRBV29-1 | . | . | 11 | TGCAGCGTTGAAGAGCTCGAAAAACTGTTTTTT | CSVEELEKLFF
TRBJ2-7 | TRBV29-1 | TRBD2 | many | 17 | TGCAGCGTTGAAGACCTCGCCACTAGCGGGAGATTCTACGAGCAGTACTTC | CSVEDLATSGRFYEQYF
TRBJ2-1 | TRBV29-1 | TRBD2 | many | 16 | TGCAGCGTTGAAGGATTAGCGGGAGTTATCTACAATGAGCAGTTCTTC | CSVEGLAGVIYNEQFF
TRBJ2-7 | TRBV20-1 | . | many | 13 | TGCAGTGCTAGCGAGACTAGCTCCTACGAGCAGTACTTC | CSASETSSYEQYF
TRBJ2-3 | TRBV19 | TRBD1 | few | 15 | TGTGCCAGTAGTCCCGACAGGGGATCCACAGATACGCAGTATTTT | CASSPDRGSTDTQYF
TRBJ2-7 | TRBV7-2 | TRBD2 | many | 15 | TGTGCCAGCACCAGGACTAGCTTAGATTCCTACGAGCAGTACTTC | CASTRTSLDSYEQYF
TRBJ2-4 | TRBV30 | . | . | 13 | TGTGCCCTCCTTGGGGTCGGGAATAACATTCAGTACTTC | CALLGVGNNIQYF
TRBJ2-3 | TRBV4-3 | TRBD2 | . | 15 | TGCGCCAGCAGCCGTGGGAGGGTTAGAACAGATACGCAGTATTTT | CASSRGRVRTDTQYF
TRBJ1-1 | TRBV19 | . | . | 15 | TGTGCCAGTAGTACCGCCGCCCGTCTGAACACTGAAGCTTTCTTT | CASSTAARLNTEAFF
TRBJ1-6 | TRBV20-1 | . | many | 15 | TGCAGTGCTAGTGGCAGGGAGTCCTATAATTCACCCCTCCACTTT | CSASGRESYNSPLHF
TRBJ1-2 | TRBV7-9 | TRBD1 | . | 12 | TGTGCCAGCAGTTCCGGGACAGGCGGCTACACCTTC | CASSSGTGGYTF
TRBJ1-2 | TRBV20-1 | . | few | 15 | TGCAGTGCTAGAGATCTAACAGCAAAACTCTATGGCTACACCTTC | CSARDLTAKLYGYTF
TRBJ2-5 | TRBV6-2/TRBV6-3 | . | . | 16 | TGTGCCAGCAGTCCCGGCGTGTGGGCGGGAATGGAGACCCAGTACTTC | CASSPGVWAGMETQYF
TRBJ2-1 | TRBV5-1 | TRBD1 | many | 14 | TGCGCCAGCAGAGAGGGACAGCCTTGGAATGAGCAGTTCTTC | CASREGQPWNEQFF
TRBJ2-3 | TRBV20-1 | TRBD1 | few | 14 | TGCAGTGCTAAAGGGGGCGCTCGCACAGATACGCAGTATTTT | CSAKGGARTDTQYF
TRBJ1-2 | TRBV12-3/TRBV12-4 | . | . | 16 | TGTGCCAGCAGTTCACTAGGGTTCGGGACTGCACATGGCTACACCTTC | CASSSLGFGTAHGYTF
TRBJ2-7 | TRBV20-1 | TRBD2 | many | 13 | TGCAGTGCTAGGGGACTAGCCCTCTCCGAGCAGTACTTC | CSARGLALSEQYF
TRBJ1-1 | TRBV6-2/TRBV6-3 | . | . | 15 | TGTGCCAGCAGAGAAAGGACAGCCAGGTACACTGAAGCTTTCTTT | CASRERTARYTEAFF
TRBJ2-7 | TRBV28 | . | . | 15 | TGTGCCAGCAGCCCCCCCCAGGGGCCTACCTACGAGCAGTACTTC | CASSPPQGPTYEQYF
TRBJ2-4 | TRBV20-1 | . | many | 15 | TGCAGTGCGAGTCCCCCTGCGCGGTCCAAAAACATTCAGTACTTC | CSASPPARSKNIQYF
TRBJ1-2 | TRBV29-1 | . | few | 13 | TGCAGCGTTGCGACGGGTACTAACTATGGCTACACCTTC | CSVATGTNYGYTF
TRBJ1-2 | TRBV20-1 | . | many | 12 | TGCAGTGCTAATGGGGTGACCTATGGCTACACCTTC | CSANGVTYGYTF
TRBJ2-3 | TRBV28 | . | few | 12 | TGTGCCAGCAGTACGACTATTCATACGCAGTATTTT | CASSTTIHTQYF
TRBJ2-3 | TRBV20-1 | TRBD2 | many | 14 | TGCAGTGCTCCCACTAGCGGAAGGGACGATACGCAGTATTTT | CSAPTSGRDDTQYF
TRBJ2-7 | TRBV7-2 | . | many | 14 | TGTGCCAGCAGCTTACACGCTAGCGATAACGAGCAGTACTTC | CASSLHASDNEQYF
TRBJ2-2 | TRBV5-1 | TRBD2 | many | 19 | TGCGCCAGCAGCTTGAAGAGACTAGCGGGAGTTGTCGGCACCGGGGAGCTGTTTTTT | CASSLKRLAGVVGTGELFF
TRBJ1-6 | TRBV20-1 | . | few | 15 | TGCAGTGCCCTAACTCGACAGGCGTATAATTCACCCCTCCACTTT | CSALTRQAYNSPLHF
TRBJ2-2 | TRBV5-6 | TRBD2 | many | 17 | TGTGCCAGCAGTTCGAGGACTAGCGGGACCAACACCGGGGAGCTGTTTTTT | CASSSRTSGTNTGELFF
TRBJ1-6 | TRBV7-9 | . | many | 13 | TGTGCCAGTCAGGGCTCGGCCGATTCACCCCTCCACTTT | CASQGSADSPLHF
TRBJ2-3 | TRBV6-5 | . | many | 15 | TGTGCCAGCAGTTCAACTTACGCGGGCACAGATACGCAGTATTTT | CASSSTYAGTDTQYF
TRBJ2-1 | TRBV7-3 | TRBD2 | . | 22 | TGTGCCAGCAGCTTAAAAGAACCGGGACTAGCGGGCATCAGGGACCTATACAATGAGCAGTTCTTC | CASSLKEPGLAGIRDLYNEQFF
TRBJ1-2 | TRBV9 | . | . | 13 | TGTGCCAGCAGCGACCCCAGGGACTATGGCTACACCTTC | CASSDPRDYGYTF
TRBJ2-3 | TRBV7-6 | . | . | 19 | TGTGCCAGCAGTCGAACGACAGGGTCGAGCGGGGCTAGCACAGATACGCAGTATTTT | CASSRTTGSSGASTDTQYF
TRBJ2-7 | TRBV12-3/TRBV12-4 | TRBD2 | few | 15 | TGTGCCAGCAGTTTTTTTGGGGGGGTTTCTGGCGAGCAGTACTTC | CASSFFGGVSGEQYF
TRBJ2-3 | TRBV29-1 | TRBD2 | few | 17 | TGCAGCGCGATACTAGCGGGAGGGCCTCAGGGAACAGATACGCAGTATTTT | CSAILAGGPQGTDTQYF
TRBJ2-1 | TRBV10-3 | . | few | 13 | TGTGCCATCAGTGTAAAGGCCTACAATGAGCAGTTCTTC | CAISVKAYNEQFF
TRBJ1-1 | TRBV20-1 | . | . | 15 | TGCAGTGCTAGAGACTCCAGAAGACTGAACACTGAAGCTTTCTTT | CSARDSRRLNTEAFF
TRBJ2-5 | TRBV11-1 | TRBD2 | few | 18 | TGTGCCAGCAGCTTACGGGGTGGGACTAGCGGGACGCAAGAGACCCAGTACTTC | CASSLRGGTSGTQETQYF
TRBJ2-3 | TRBV6-1 | TRBD2 | many | 17 | TGTGCCAGCAGGGGTACTAGCGGGAGTACGGGGACAGATACGCAGTATTTT | CASRGTSGSTGTDTQYF
TRBJ2-7 | TRBV30 | . | . | 11 | TGTGCCTGGAGCAGACTGGAGGAGCAGTACTTC | CAWSRLEEQYF
TRBJ2-5 | TRBV24-1 | . | few | 13 | TGTGCCACCAGTGACCCCAACCAAGAGACCCAGTACTTC | CATSDPNQETQYF
TRBJ2-2 | TRBV9 | . | . | 16 | TGTGCCAGCAGCGTAGCTGTAGGGGGGGGCACCGGGGAGCTGTTTTTT | CASSVAVGGGTGELFF